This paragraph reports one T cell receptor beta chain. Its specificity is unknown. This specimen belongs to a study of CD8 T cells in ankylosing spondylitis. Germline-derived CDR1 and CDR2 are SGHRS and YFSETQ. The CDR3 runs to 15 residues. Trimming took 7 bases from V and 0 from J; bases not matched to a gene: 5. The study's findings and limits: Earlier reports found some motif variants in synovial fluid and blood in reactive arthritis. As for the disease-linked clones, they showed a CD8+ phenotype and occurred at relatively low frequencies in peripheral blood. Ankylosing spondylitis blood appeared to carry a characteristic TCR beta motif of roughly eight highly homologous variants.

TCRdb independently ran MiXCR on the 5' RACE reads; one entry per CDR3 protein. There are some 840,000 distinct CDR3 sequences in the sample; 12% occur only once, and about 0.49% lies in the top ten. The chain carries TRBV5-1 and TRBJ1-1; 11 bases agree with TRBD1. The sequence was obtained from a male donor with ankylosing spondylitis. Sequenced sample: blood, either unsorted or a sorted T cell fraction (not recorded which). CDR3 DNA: TGCGCCAGCGCAAGGACAGGGGGCATGAACACTGAAGCTTTCTTT. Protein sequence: CASARTGGMNTEAFF.